A single TCR beta chain is shown here with its context. These data originate in a study of CD8+ T cells in alopecia areata. V lost 0 bases, J lost 5 bases, and 7 bases lay in between. Germline V CDR1 and CDR2: LGHNA, YSLEER. CDR3 length equals 13 residues. Sequencing used cDNA as its template, made by extracting RNA and reverse transcribing it. Sequencing used immunoSEQ multiplex PCR; TCRdb keeps in-frame clones, though not all of them. This repertoire shows 100,000 to 150,000 clones, around 49% found once; its top ten account for 18%. As part of sample collection, lesional scalp punch biopsies and peripheral blood were taken from alopecia areata patients. Separation by sorting yielded CD4+ and CD8+ T cells from PBMCs.

This clonotype originated in a human donor with alopecia areata. The sample was CD8+ T cells sorted from blood, taken at week 0. V gene TRBV4-3 combines with J gene TRBJ1-1, with a tentative D call TRBD1 (5 bases). The CDR3 DNA follows: TGCGCCAGCAGCCAAGACAGGGAAACTGAAGCTTTCTTT. Encoded protein: CASSQDRETEAFF.